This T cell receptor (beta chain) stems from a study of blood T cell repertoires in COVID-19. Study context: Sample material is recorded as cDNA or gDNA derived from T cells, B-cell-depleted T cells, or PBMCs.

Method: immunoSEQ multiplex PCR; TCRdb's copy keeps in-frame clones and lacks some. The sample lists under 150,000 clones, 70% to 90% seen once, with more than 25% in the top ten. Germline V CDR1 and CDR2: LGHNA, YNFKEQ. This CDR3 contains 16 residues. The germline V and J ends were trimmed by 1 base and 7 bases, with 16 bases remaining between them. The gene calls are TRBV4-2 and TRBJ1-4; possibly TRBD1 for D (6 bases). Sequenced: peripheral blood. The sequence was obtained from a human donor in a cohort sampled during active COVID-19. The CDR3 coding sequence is TGTGCCAGCAGCCAAGGGGGGGGGCAGGGCGGTGAAAAACTGTTTTTT. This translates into CASSQGGGQGGEKLFF.